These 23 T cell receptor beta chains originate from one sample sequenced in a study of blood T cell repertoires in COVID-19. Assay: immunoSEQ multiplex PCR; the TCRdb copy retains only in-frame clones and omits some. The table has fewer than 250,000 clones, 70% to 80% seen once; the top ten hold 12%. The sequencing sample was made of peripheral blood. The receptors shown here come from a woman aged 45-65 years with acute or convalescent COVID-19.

This chain's CDR3 is CASSSGQGNRQPQHF. The CDR3 DNA sequence: TGTGCCAGCAGTTCGGGACAGGGGAACCGTCAGCCCCAGCATTTT. The chain employs TRBV27 and TRBJ1-5; TRBD1 aligns across 10 bases. CDR1 is MNHEY and CDR2 is SMNVEV in the germline V gene (reference sequence). The CDR3 is 15 amino acids. J lost 6 bases, V lost 4 bases, and 6 bases had no gene match.

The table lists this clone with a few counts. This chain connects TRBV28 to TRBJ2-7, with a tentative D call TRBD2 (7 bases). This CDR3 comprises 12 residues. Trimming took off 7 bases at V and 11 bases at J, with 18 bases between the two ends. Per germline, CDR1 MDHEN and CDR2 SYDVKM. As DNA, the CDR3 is TGTGCCAGCAACTCTGGGGGGGCTCGAAAGTACTTC. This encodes CASNSGGARKYF.

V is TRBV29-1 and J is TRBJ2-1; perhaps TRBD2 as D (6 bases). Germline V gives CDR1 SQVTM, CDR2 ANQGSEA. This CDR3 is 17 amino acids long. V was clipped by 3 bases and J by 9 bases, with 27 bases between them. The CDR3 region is CSVDQINAGTAGPEQFF. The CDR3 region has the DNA TGCAGCGTTGACCAAATAAACGCGGGGACGGCGGGACCTGAGCAGTTCTTC.

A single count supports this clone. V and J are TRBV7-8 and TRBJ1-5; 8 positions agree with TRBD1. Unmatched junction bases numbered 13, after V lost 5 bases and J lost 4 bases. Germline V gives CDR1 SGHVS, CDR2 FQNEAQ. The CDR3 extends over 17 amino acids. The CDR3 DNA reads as TGTGCCAGCAGCATAAGCCCCAGGGGGCCCAAAAATCAGCCCCAGCATTTT. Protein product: CASSISPRGPKNQPQHF.

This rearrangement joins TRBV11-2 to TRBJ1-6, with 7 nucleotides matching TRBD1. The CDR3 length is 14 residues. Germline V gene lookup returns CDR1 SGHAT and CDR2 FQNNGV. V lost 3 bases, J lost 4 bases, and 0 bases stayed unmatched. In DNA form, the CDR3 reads TGTGCCAGCAGCTTGACAGGGTATAATTCACCCCTCCACTTT. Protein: CASSLTGYNSPLHF.

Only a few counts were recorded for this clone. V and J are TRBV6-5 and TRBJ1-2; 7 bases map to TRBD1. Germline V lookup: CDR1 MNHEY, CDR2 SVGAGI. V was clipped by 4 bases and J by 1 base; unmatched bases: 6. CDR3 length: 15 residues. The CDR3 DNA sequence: TGTGCCAGCAGTTCCCGGGACAGCTTTAACTATGGCTACACCTTC. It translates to CASSSRDSFNYGYTF.

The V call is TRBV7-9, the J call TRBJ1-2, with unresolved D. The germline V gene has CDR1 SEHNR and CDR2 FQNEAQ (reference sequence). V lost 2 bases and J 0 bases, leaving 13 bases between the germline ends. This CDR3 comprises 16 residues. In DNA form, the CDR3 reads TGTGCCAGCAGCTTACCGCTAGTTCACCCTAACTATGGCTACACCTTC. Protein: CASSLPLVHPNYGYTF.

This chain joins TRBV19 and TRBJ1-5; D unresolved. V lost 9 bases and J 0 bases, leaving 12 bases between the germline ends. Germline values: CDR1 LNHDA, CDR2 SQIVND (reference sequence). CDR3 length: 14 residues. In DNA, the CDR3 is TGTGCCAGCGCGCAACTTACTAGCAATCAGCCCCAGCATTTT. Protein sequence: CASAQLTSNQPQHF.

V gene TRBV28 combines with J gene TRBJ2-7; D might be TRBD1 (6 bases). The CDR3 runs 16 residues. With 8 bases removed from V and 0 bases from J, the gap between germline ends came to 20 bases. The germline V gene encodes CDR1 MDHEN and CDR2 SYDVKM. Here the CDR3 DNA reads TGTGCCAGCTTAGCCCCTTCAGGGGTCGGCTCCTACGAGCAGTACTTC. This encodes CASLAPSGVGSYEQYF.

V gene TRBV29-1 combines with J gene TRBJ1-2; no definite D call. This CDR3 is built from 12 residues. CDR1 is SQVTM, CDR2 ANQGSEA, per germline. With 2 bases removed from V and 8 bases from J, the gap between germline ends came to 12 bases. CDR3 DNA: TGCAGCGTTGAATTGTCCTTCGGGGGCTACACCTTC. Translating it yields CSVELSFGGYTF.

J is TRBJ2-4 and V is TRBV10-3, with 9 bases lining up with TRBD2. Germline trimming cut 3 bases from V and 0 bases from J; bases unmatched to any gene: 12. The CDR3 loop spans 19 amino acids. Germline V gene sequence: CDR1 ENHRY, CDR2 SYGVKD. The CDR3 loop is CAISDPAGGKGLAKNIQYF. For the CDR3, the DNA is TGTGCCATCAGTGACCCCGCGGGAGGGAAGGGTCTAGCCAAAAACATTCAGTACTTC.

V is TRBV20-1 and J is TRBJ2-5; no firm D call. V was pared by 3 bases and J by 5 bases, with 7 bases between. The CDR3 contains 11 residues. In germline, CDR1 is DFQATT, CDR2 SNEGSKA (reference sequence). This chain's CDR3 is CSASIRETQYF. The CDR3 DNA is TGCAGTGCTAGTATCCGGGAGACCCAGTACTTC.

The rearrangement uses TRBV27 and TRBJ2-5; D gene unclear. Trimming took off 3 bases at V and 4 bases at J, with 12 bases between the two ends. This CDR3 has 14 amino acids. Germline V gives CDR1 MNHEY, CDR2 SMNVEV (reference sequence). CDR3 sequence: CASSLNRDVETQYF. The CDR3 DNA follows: TGTGCCAGCAGTTTGAACAGAGACGTAGAGACCCAGTACTTC.

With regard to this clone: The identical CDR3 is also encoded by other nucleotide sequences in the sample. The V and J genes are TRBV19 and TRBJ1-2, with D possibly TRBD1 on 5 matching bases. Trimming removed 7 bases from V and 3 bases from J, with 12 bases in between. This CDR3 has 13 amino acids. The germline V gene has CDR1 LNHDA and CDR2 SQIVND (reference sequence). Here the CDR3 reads CASNPGGYYGYTF. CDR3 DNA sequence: TGTGCCAGTAATCCGGGGGGTTACTATGGCTACACCTTC.

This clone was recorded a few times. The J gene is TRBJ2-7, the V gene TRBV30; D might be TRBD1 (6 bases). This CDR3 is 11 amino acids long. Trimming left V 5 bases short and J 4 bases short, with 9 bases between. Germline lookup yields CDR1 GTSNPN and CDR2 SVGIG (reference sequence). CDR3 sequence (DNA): TGTGCCTGGGGGGGCCAATACGAGCAGTACTTC. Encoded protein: CAWGGQYEQYF.

For the CDR3, the DNA is TGTGCCAGCAGTTTACAGGGGGGAGGCACTGAAGCTTTCTTT. Its protein product is CASSLQGGGTEAFF. This rearrangement joins TRBV6-5 to TRBJ1-1; 8 bases fit TRBD1. With V trimmed by 4 bases and J by 4 bases, 5 bases remained unmatched. CDR1 is MNHEY, CDR2 SVGAGI, per germline. This CDR3 comprises 14 residues.

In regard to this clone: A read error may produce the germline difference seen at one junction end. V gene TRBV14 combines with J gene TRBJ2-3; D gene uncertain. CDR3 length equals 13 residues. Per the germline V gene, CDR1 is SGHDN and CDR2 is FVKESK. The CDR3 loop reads CASSQDGTDTQYF. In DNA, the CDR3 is TGTGCCAGCAGCCAAGATGGCACGGATACGCAGTATTTT.

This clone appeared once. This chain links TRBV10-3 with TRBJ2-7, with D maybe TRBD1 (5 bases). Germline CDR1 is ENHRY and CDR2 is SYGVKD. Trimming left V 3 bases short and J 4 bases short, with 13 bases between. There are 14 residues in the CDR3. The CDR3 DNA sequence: TGTGCCATCAGTGATACAGGCAGGAGATACGAGCAGTACTTC. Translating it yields CAISDTGRRYEQYF.

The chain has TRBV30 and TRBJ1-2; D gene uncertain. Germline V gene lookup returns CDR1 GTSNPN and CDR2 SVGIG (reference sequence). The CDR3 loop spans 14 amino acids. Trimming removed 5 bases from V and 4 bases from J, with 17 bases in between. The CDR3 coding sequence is TGTGCCTGGGGGAGACCCGGGAGTACCTATGGCTACACCTTC. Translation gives CAWGRPGSTYGYTF.

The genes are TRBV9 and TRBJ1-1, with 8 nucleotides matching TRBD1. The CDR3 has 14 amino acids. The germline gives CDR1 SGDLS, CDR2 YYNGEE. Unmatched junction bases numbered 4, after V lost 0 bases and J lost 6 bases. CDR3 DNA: TGTGCCAGCAGCGTAGGGACAGGGAGAGCTGAAGCTTTCTTT. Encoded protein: CASSVGTGRAEAFF.

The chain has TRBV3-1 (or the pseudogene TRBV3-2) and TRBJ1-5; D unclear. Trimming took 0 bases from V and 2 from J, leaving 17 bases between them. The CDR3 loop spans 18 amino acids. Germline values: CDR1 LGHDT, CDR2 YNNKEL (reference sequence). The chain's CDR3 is CASSQEGGRIRGNQPQHF. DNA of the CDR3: TGTGCCAGCAGCCAAGAGGGTGGGAGAATCCGCGGCAATCAGCCCCAGCATTTT.

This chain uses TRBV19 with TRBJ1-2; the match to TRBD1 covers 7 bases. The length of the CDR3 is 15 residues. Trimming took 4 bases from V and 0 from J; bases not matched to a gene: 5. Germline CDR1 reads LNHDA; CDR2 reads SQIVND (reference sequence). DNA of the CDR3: TGTGCCAGTAGTAGGCGGGACAGAACTAACTATGGCTACACCTTC. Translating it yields CASSRRDRTNYGYTF.

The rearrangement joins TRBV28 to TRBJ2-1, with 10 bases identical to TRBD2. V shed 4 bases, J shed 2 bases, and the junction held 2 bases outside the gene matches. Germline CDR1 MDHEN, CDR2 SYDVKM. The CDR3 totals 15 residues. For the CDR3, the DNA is TGTGCCAGCAGTTCAGCGGGGGGGCCCTACAATGAGCAGTTCTTC. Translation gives CASSSAGGPYNEQFF.